This entry lists 23 T cell receptor beta chains sequenced from one sample in a study of cytomegalovirus exposure and HLA in healthy donors. In the PCR, 60 Vbeta and 13 Jbeta primers were used. The table came from immunoSEQ multiplex PCR; TCRdb's copy has only in-frame clones and leaves some out. This repertoire shows roughly 190,000 clones, over 9.5% found once; its top ten account for approximately 8.4%. Sequencing was done on a sample of PBMCs. These receptors were obtained from a man between 45 and 60 years old in good health and CMV-seropositive.

This clone was seen more than once but under ten times. The chain couples TRBV5-6 to TRBJ1-1; no definite D call. Per germline, CDR1 SGHDT and CDR2 YYEEEE. The CDR3 loop spans 13 amino acids. V lost 0 bases and J lost 4, with 7 bases in between. The CDR3 DNA reads TGTGCCAGCAGCTTGGGCCGGTTCACTGAAGCTTTCTTT. Translation: CASSLGRFTEAFF.

This clone has more than one count but fewer than ten. Other DNA sequences in this sample translate to the same CDR3. V and J are TRBV7-2 and TRBJ2-6; 7 positions match TRBD1. There are 16 residues in the CDR3. Germline lookup yields CDR1 SGHTA and CDR2 FQGNSA. J gave up 2 bases and V 5 bases, and 6 bases lay outside the gene matches. CDR3 in amino acids: CASSPRGGAGANVLTF. DNA for the CDR3: TGTGCCAGCAGCCCCCGAGGGGGCGCTGGGGCCAACGTCCTGACTTTC.

This chain joins TRBV19 and TRBJ1-5; perhaps TRBD1 as D (6 bases). CDR3 length equals 12 residues. In germline, CDR1 is LNHDA, CDR2 SQIVND (reference sequence). V was shortened by 11 bases and J by 0 bases, with 8 bases between the two germline ends. CDR3 DNA: TGTGCCTGCAGGGGTAGCAATCAGCCCCAGCATTTT. This encodes CACRGSNQPQHF.

V is TRBV5-1 and J is TRBJ2-7; D perhaps matches TRBD2 (5 bases). This CDR3 spans 14 amino acids. Germline CDR1 reads SGHRS; CDR2 reads YFSETQ. The V end lost 7 bases, the J end lost 4 bases, and 18 bases lay between the germline ends. The CDR3, as DNA: TGCGCCAGCGCGTTATACCCCGGGATTTACGAGCAGTACTTC. The encoded protein is CASALYPGIYEQYF.

This clone was observed a handful of times. J is TRBJ1-2 and V is TRBV28; TRBD1 aligns across 7 bases. Germline CDR1 is MDHEN and CDR2 is SYDVKM. The CDR3 has 13 residues. The V segment lost 2 bases and the J segment 7 bases; nucleotides outside the gene matches: 4. The CDR3 sequence is CASSLVGGLGYTF. DNA for the CDR3: TGTGCCAGCAGTTTAGTAGGGGGCCTTGGCTACACCTTC.

This clone was seen a handful of times. The CDR3 DNA is TGTGCCAGTAGTCCGGGGACAGACTATGGCTACACCTTC. Its protein product is CASSPGTDYGYTF. The rearrangement links TRBV19 to TRBJ1-2, with 7 bases that match TRBD1. The ends lost 5 bases at V and 3 bases at J; junction bases unmatched: 3. This CDR3 region has 13 residues. Germline CDR1 and CDR2: LNHDA and SQIVND (reference sequence).

The chain recombines TRBV4-2 with TRBJ1-2; no definite D call. V was trimmed by 0 bases and J by 4 bases, leaving 12 bases between them. CDR1 is LGHNA, CDR2 YNFKEQ, per germline. This CDR3 spans 15 amino acids. CDR3 sequence (DNA): TGTGCCAGCAGCCAAGAAGAGAGGGATGGCTATGGCTACACCTTC. It yields the protein CASSQEERDGYGYTF.

Here the CDR3 DNA reads TGTGCCAGCAGCAAGACAGCAACTAATGAAAAACTGTTTTTT. Its translation: CASSKTATNEKLFF. The rearrangement links TRBV9 to TRBJ1-4; D possibly corresponds to TRBD1 (5 bases). Between the trimmed V and J ends, which lost 4 bases and 0 bases, there was a span of 7 bases. CDR3 length equals 14 residues. Germline CDR1 is SGDLS and CDR2 is YYNGEE.

This clone has just a few counts. The chain is built from TRBV5-1 and TRBJ1-1; D gene uncertain. The CDR3 loop spans 14 amino acids. Trimming cost V 0 bases and J 2 bases, with 8 bases left between them. CDR1 is SGHRS and CDR2 is YFSETQ in the germline V gene. CDR3 region: CASSLAGFNTEAFF. DNA of the CDR3: TGCGCCAGCAGCTTGGCAGGATTCAACACTGAAGCTTTCTTT.

This clone turned up a few times. CDR3 coding DNA: TGTGCCAGCAGCCTAGGACAGAGGAACTATGGCTACACCTTC. This encodes CASSLGQRNYGYTF. V gene TRBV5-4 combines with J gene TRBJ1-2; perhaps TRBD1 as D (6 bases). This CDR3 contains 14 residues. Germline lookup yields CDR1 SGHNT and CDR2 YYREEE (reference sequence). Trimming cost V 4 bases and J 2 bases, with 12 bases left between them.

The genes are TRBV27 and TRBJ1-3; no clear D. Deletions cut 4 bases from V and 4 bases from J, with 14 bases between. The germline V gene encodes CDR1 MNHEY and CDR2 SMNVEV (reference sequence). The CDR3 runs to 15 residues. This CDR3 is CASSSNTRSGNTIYF. For the CDR3, the DNA is TGTGCCAGCAGTTCAAACACCAGGTCCGGAAACACCATATATTTT.

The chain has TRBV7-3 and TRBJ1-1; 7 bases map to TRBD1. The CDR3 covers 16 residues. Germline V gene sequence: CDR1 SGHTA, CDR2 FQGTGA. V shed 4 bases, J shed 4 bases, and the junction held 12 bases outside the gene matches. In DNA, the CDR3 is TGTGCCAGCAGCTCCAGCGATAGAGGGGGCGGCACTGAAGCTTTCTTT. It specifies CASSSSDRGGGTEAFF. Supplemented by reference TRBV7-3 and TRBJ1-1, the full variable domain reads GAGVSQTPSNKVTEKGKYVELRCDPISGHTALYWYRQSLGQGPEFLIYFQGTGAADDSGLPNDRFFAVRPEGSVSTLKIQRTERGDSAVYLCASSSSDRGGGTEAFFGQGTRLTVV.

The genes are TRBV5-1 and TRBJ1-1; D is unresolved. V gave up 0 bases and J gave up 5 bases, with 5 bases separating them. The CDR3 runs to 12 residues. Germline CDR1 is SGHRS and CDR2 is YFSETQ. CDR3 region: CASSLGQTEAFF. CDR3 DNA sequence: TGCGCCAGCAGCTTGGGGCAAACTGAAGCTTTCTTT. Full variable domain (rest looked up from reference TRBV5-1 and TRBJ1-1): KAGVTQTPRYLIKTRGQQVTLSCSPISGHRSVSWYQQTPGQGLQFLFEYFSETQRNKGNFPGRFSGRQFSNSRSEMNVSTLELGDSALYLCASSLGQTEAFFGQGTRLTVV.

The CDR3 DNA reads as TGTGCCAGCAGCTTGACTAGCGGGGGGAGGTATGAGCAGTTCTTC. As protein: CASSLTSGGRYEQFF. The chain combines TRBV5-4 with TRBJ2-1; 12 positions match TRBD2. V shed 1 base, J shed 8 bases, and the junction held 4 bases outside the gene matches. CDR1 and CDR2 from the germline V gene are SGHNT and YYREEE (reference sequence). The CDR3 runs to 15 residues. The full variable domain, in which reference TRBV5-4 and TRBJ2-1 provide the parts outside the CDR3, is ETGVTQSPTHLIKTRGQQVTLRCSSQSGHNTVSWYQQALGQGPQFIFQYYREEENGRGNFPPRFSGLQFPNYSSELNVNALELDDSALYLCASSLTSGGRYEQFFGPGTRLTVL.

The gene calls are TRBV12-2 and TRBJ2-7; the table's D call, TRBD1, has no DNA check behind it. TRBV12-2 is tagged as a pseudogene. The CDR3 has 12 amino acids. CDR3 region: CASRLGQYEQYV. The CDR3, as DNA: TGTGCAAGTCGCCTTGGACAGTACGAGCAGTACGTC.

V is TRBV30 and J is TRBJ1-2; D gene unclear. Trimming took 0 bases from V and 2 from J, leaving 16 bases between them. CDR3 length equals 16 residues. Germline CDR1 reads GTSNPN; CDR2 reads SVGIG (reference sequence). The CDR3 reads CAWSVRVARGNYGYTF. As DNA, the CDR3 is TGTGCCTGGAGTGTACGGGTGGCTAGAGGGAACTATGGCTACACCTTC.

The V call is TRBV21-1, the J call TRBJ2-4; whether TRBD1, the table's D call, matches the DNA was not checked. TRBV21-1 is termed a pseudogene. This CDR3 is built from 16 residues. DNA for the CDR3: TGTGCCAGCAGCAAAGGTCAGGCTCTAGCCAAAAACATTCAGTACTTC. Translating gives CASSKGQALAKNIQYF.

This clone occurred a few times. The chain recombines TRBV6-1 with TRBJ1-5; 10 nucleotides match TRBD1. With V trimmed by 6 bases and J by 3 bases, 5 bases remained unmatched. This CDR3 region has 15 residues. Per germline, CDR1 MNHNS and CDR2 SASEGT. For the CDR3, the DNA is TGTGCCAGCAGCGGACAGGGGGGCTTCAATCAGCCCCAGCATTTT. Amino acids: CASSGQGGFNQPQHF.

This clone was counted only a few times. The rearrangement joins TRBV28 to TRBJ2-7; maybe TRBD1 (5 bases). The V gene's germline CDR1 is MDHEN and CDR2 SYDVKM. Between the trimmed V and J ends, which lost 4 bases and 4 bases, there was a span of 14 bases. This CDR3 region has 14 residues. The CDR3 DNA follows: TGTGCCAGCAGTTCCTTCAGGGTTTGGTACGAGCAGTACGTC. Amino acids: CASSSFRVWYEQYV.

J is TRBJ1-6 and V is TRBV5-4; D is perhaps TRBD1 (6 bases). Trimming pared 3 bases from V and 0 bases from J, leaving 13 bases between. Germline CDR1 is SGHNT and CDR2 is YYREEE (reference sequence). This CDR3 has 17 amino acids. DNA for the CDR3: TGTGCCAGCAGCTCAAGACAGGCGAGCTCCTATAATTCACCCCTCCACTTT. It translates to CASSSRQASSYNSPLHF.

This clone came up a few times. The chain couples TRBV7-2 to TRBJ2-3; D is ambiguous. The CDR3 runs 13 residues. V was shortened by 2 bases and J by 1 base, with 4 bases between the two germline ends. Germline V gene sequence: CDR1 SGHTA, CDR2 FQGNSA. The CDR3 is CASSLLGTDTQYF. The CDR3 nucleotides are TGTGCCAGCAGCTTATTAGGCACAGATACGCAGTATTTT.

This clone occurred a few times. This chain joins TRBV19 and TRBJ1-1, with D perhaps TRBD1 (6 bases). Germline CDR1 LNHDA, CDR2 SQIVND (reference sequence). Trimming removed 4 bases from V and 1 base from J, with 10 bases in between. The CDR3 covers 14 residues. CDR3 nucleotide sequence: TGTGCCAGTAGTAGGGGGCCCTCGAACACTGAAGCTTTCTTT. Protein: CASSRGPSNTEAFF.

A few counts support this clone. V usage is TRBV5-1 and J usage is TRBJ1-6; 8 bases line up with TRBD1. Germline V gene data show CDR1 as SGHRS and CDR2 as YFSETQ. CDR3 length: 12 amino acids. Trimming removed 4 bases from V and 15 bases from J; junction bases left unmatched: 6. DNA for the CDR3: TGCGCCAGCAGCATACTACAGGGGGACCTCCACTTT. Residues: CASSILQGDLHF.